These T cell receptor beta chains were read from a single sample in a study of T cell responses to AZD1222 COVID-19 vaccine. Data came from immunoSEQ multiplex PCR; TCRdb stores just in-frame clones and leaves some out. This sample has under 150,000 clones, with approximately 92% found just once. Sequenced material: peripheral blood, taken 28 days after the second AZD1222 dose. These receptors originate from an adult who received the AZD1222 COVID-19 vaccine. Each CDR3 is given without its conserved first and last residue.

v_call cdr3_length cdr3_aa
TRBV12-3/TRBV12-4 10 ASSPGESEAF
TRBV27 14 ASSWFGSSGANVLT
TRBV15 13 ATSRDRGAGNTIY
TRBV5-1 12 ASSFRDAEETQY
TRBV7-3 14 ASSPTGPIRPYEQY
TRBV5-1 13 ASRRTASFTDTQY
TRBV7-9 12 ASSSGPGANVLT
TRBV1 12 TSSPGPLNTEAF
TRBV6-6 13 ASSYGQGSNEKLF
TRBV6-5 11 ASRKGGYYEQY
TRBV19 12 ASSTESLSYGYT
TRBV6-2/TRBV6-3 14 ASTPVGIRGFTEAF
TRBV18 11 ASSLQGAETQY
TRBV2 12 ASRGDVEKNEQF
TRBV5-1 14 ASSLTLAAHQETQY
TRBV30 16 AWSVRGMWLGLNTEAF
TRBV30 12 AWSTGTFNSPLH
TRBV19 12 ASSVTSGGLEQY
TRBV9 16 ASIQEGAGGIPNQPQH
TRBV7-2 13 ASSTRTGADEKLF
TRBV11-2 14 ASSLDRGALQETQY
TRBV11-2 10 ASSFKPNTIY
TRBV14 13 ASSDGGPSTDTQY
TRBV18 11 ASSPTRQETQY
TRBV28 12 ASSYIRVTGELF
TRBV3-1/TRBV3-2 16 ASSQTATGGLAYNEQF
TRBV29-1 11 SAYPEDQETQY
TRBV5-1 14 ASSPGQAGPSYGYT
TRBV25-1 13 ASSEGGAGNQPQH
TRBV28 13 ASSLLVRGHNEQF
TRBV7-3 11 AGDGQGTGELF
TRBV6-5 11 ASAQFLDGELF
TRBV7-3 13 ASSLLQTGSNEQF
TRBV6-1 15 ASSASYGQGGSTEAF
TRBV28 13 ASSFGQSLGTEAF
TRBV5-6 12 ASSLIRQLTEAF
TRBV6-2/TRBV6-3 14 ASSYSIAGGDNEQF
TRBV28 11 ASKEGGDYEQY
TRBV6-2/TRBV6-3 13 ASRQSRGDTGELF
TRBV3-1/TRBV3-2 16 ASSQGFLVPGGLATQY
TRBV10-3 10 AIQGARTEAF
TRBV14 12 ASGSGRGYNEQF
TRBV6-5 13 ASSPRLSGNTEAF
TRBV11-2 14 ASSLDLGTGVAEQY
TRBV27 12 ASSNWGGQETQY
TRBV10-3 9 AISEHYEQY
TRBV19 13 ASSTFTGGNQPQH
TRBV11-3 12 ASSLAGLATEAF
TRBV19 13 ASSIARTSLGEQY
TRBV7-2 13 ASSSHAGGRQPQH
TRBV18 13 ASSPGLAGPLEQY
TRBV5-1 13 ASSLNTRDTDTQY
TRBV7-9 11 ASSPGTASEAF
TRBV19 12 ASQGSSAQETQY
TRBV6-4 9 ASQGNQPQH
TRBV6-5 12 ASSYSVQFTEAF
TRBV18 13 ASSPPPVGGTEAF
TRBV7-2 12 ASSPPRTSREQY